Listed below are T cell receptor beta chains from one sample, sequenced in a study of blood T cell repertoires in COVID-19. Produced via immunoSEQ multiplex PCR; TCRdb's table is partial and in-frame only. The sample holds about 310,000 clones; about nine tenths are singletons and the top ten take roughly 5.2%. The sample taken for sequencing was PBMCs or T cells enriched from blood (not recorded which). The receptors here all came from a man aged 55 to 70 who had recovered from COVID-19. Both conserved end residues are part of each CDR3. Part of the rows lack a size; the others show once, few, many or a class for expanded clones.

TRBV28 | . | CASSSRTGGIYGYTF
TRBV5-4 | . | CASSLGAGYGYTF
TRBV10-3 | . | CAISGSGGEQYF
TRBV19 | . | CASSNRGLGSYNEQFF
TRBV7-2 | once | CASSFSGQPNTEAFF
TRBV7-2 | . | CASSLAFSTGAFYSPLHF
TRBV29-1 | . | CSVEWTGGGKYF
TRBV9 | . | CASSVGTGNSYEQYF
TRBV9 | . | CASATGMTTEAFF
TRBV28 | . | CASSFPLAGGQTDTQYF
TRBV11-2 | . | CASSFYGGSYEQYF
TRBV7-2 | . | CASSRQWGGSTDTQYF
TRBV7-2 | . | CASSLEGQGVHNEQFF
TRBV6-4 | . | CASSAAGTNRPLHF
TRBV10-2 | . | CASRPRDTAETQYF
TRBV5-1 | . | CASSFRGQGSDTQYF
TRBV5-1 | . | CASSLDPGLFNEQFF
TRBV28 | . | CASSLTRTYSNQPQHF
TRBV7-2 | . | CASSLNGQAASEQFF
TRBV20-1 | once | CSASIASGYEQYF
TRBV18 | . | CASSPQDRSPATDTQYF
TRBV23-1 | . | CASSQIQANYGYTF
TRBV3-1/TRBV3-2 | once | CASSRGTARSGANVLTF
TRBV11-1 | . | CASSLEPGQGRNEQYF
TRBV2 | . | CASRLQGMNTEAFF
TRBV20-1 | . | CSAPDIREQYF
TRBV24-1 | . | CATSDGGNSNQPQHF
TRBV11-2 | . | CASRRQAVATDTQYF
TRBV7-2 | . | CASSLGARPGGTYGYTF
TRBV11-2 | few | CASSLAPGTSGYEQYF
TRBV3-1/TRBV3-2 | . | CASSHLTAGSNYGYTF
TRBV19 | once | CASSSHAGVTEPLGEQYF
TRBV4-1 | . | CASSQEGGHLNQPQHF
TRBV27 | . | CASRAGGRNTEAFF
TRBV28 | few | CASSFSNSGTQYF
TRBV28 | . | CASSLGRAGDSDTQYF
TRBV3-1/TRBV3-2 | . | CASSQDRVGALFGYTF
TRBV28 | . | CASSFRLRGEQYF
TRBV3-1/TRBV3-2 | . | CASSQDRLAVLAF
TRBV5-1 | few | CASSTTGLRSYEQYF